These 30 T cell receptor beta chains were all obtained from the same sample, sequenced in a study of blood T cell repertoires in COVID-19. Profiled with immunoSEQ multiplex PCR; TCRdb holds only in-frame clones, not every one. The sample carries about 50,000 clones, 89% recorded once. The sample was peripheral blood. Receptor source: a human donor in a cohort sampled during active COVID-19.

The rearrangement links TRBV7-9 to TRBJ2-1; D uncertain. The ends were cut back, 2 bases at V and 7 bases at J, with 3 bases in the middle. The CDR3 is 11 residues long. Germline-derived CDR1 and CDR2 are SEHNR and FQNEAQ (reference sequence). CDR3 bases: TGTGCCAGCAGCTTATTAAATGAGCAGTTCTTC. This encodes CASSLLNEQFF.

CDR3 in amino acids: CASSSQGSIFSGANVLTF. For the CDR3, the DNA is TGTGCCAGCAGTTCTCAGGGCAGTATTTTCTCTGGGGCCAACGTCCTGACTTTC. This chain joins TRBV6-2 or TRBV6-3 and TRBJ2-6; D may be TRBD1 (5 bases). The V and J ends lost 4 bases and 0 bases respectively, with 16 bases between them. The CDR3 loop spans 18 amino acids. Germline V lookup: CDR1 MNHEY, CDR2 SVGEGT.

This clone was counted once. V and J are TRBV19 and TRBJ1-6; D is possibly TRBD1 (6 bases). Germline CDR1 reads LNHDA; CDR2 reads SQIVND (reference sequence). The CDR3 extends over 15 amino acids. Trimming stripped 7 bases from V and 10 bases from J, with 20 bases between. CDR3 sequence: CASTSSRGDGSPLHF. The CDR3 region has the DNA TGTGCCAGTACCTCGAGCAGGGGTGATGGGTCACCCCTCCACTTT.

Judged by abundance, this clone is medium-sized. The chain has TRBV10-1 and TRBJ2-7; 7 bases fit TRBD1. This CDR3 region has 14 residues. Germline CDR1 WNHNN, CDR2 SYGVQD (reference sequence). V was pared by 0 bases and J by 3 bases, with 2 bases of the junction left unmatched. The CDR3 nucleotides are TGCGCCAGCAGTGAGTCGAACAGGGGCTACGAGCAGTACTTC. Encoded protein: CASSESNRGYEQYF.

J is TRBJ1-5 and V is TRBV4-3, with 8 bases fitting TRBD1. Germline loops: CDR1 LGHNA, CDR2 YSLEER. V was pared by 1 base and J by 8 bases, with 7 bases of the junction left unmatched. CDR3 size: 15 residues. In DNA, the CDR3 is TGCGCCAGCAGCCAAGGACAGGGGCAAACGGAGCCCCAGCATTTT. Protein: CASSQGQGQTEPQHF.

This chain links TRBV6-5 with TRBJ2-5; 10 nucleotides align to TRBD1. With V trimmed by 0 bases and J by 3 bases, 4 bases remained unmatched. The CDR3 is made up of 16 amino acids. From germline, CDR1 is MNHEY and CDR2 SVGAGI. CDR3 loop: CASSYSWTGGEETQYF. The CDR3 coding sequence is TGTGCCAGCAGTTACTCTTGGACAGGGGGGGAAGAGACCCAGTACTTC.

CDR3 nucleotides: TGTGCCAGCAGCTTGAGGAGGGCCAACGAGCCCTACAAAAACATTCAGTACTTC. It is translated as CASSLRRANEPYKNIQYF. The chain carries TRBV5-8 and TRBJ2-4, with a tentative D call TRBD2 (6 bases). V was clipped by 1 base and J by 3 bases, with 20 bases between them. In germline, CDR1 is SGHTS, CDR2 YDEGEE. CDR3 length: 18 amino acids. Supplemented by reference TRBV5-8 and TRBJ2-4, the full variable domain reads EAGVTQSPTHLIKTRGQQATLRCSPISGHTSVYWYQQALGLGLQFLLWYDEGEERNRGNFPPRFSGRQFPNYSSELNVNALELEDSALYLCASSLRRANEPYKNIQYFGAGTRLSVL.

The chain uses TRBV11-3 and TRBJ2-1; D perhaps matches TRBD2 (6 bases). V lost 5 bases and J lost 0, with 23 bases in between. Germline V CDR1 and CDR2: SGHNT, YENEEA. The CDR3 is made up of 19 amino acids. CDR3 protein: CASSPKRGGGVSSYNEQFF. CDR3 coding DNA: TGTGCCAGCAGCCCAAAAAGGGGAGGCGGGGTTAGCTCCTACAATGAGCAGTTCTTC.

The chain has TRBV5-1 and TRBJ2-4; tentative D call: TRBD2 (6 bases). This CDR3 has 15 amino acids. Germline V gene data show CDR1 as SGHRS and CDR2 as YFSETQ. V was shortened by 0 bases and J by 6 bases, with 13 bases between the two germline ends. The CDR3 reads CASSLVGGGPNIQYF. The CDR3 DNA reads as TGCGCCAGCAGCTTGGTGGGGGGAGGCCCAAACATTCAGTACTTC.

V usage is TRBV12-3 or TRBV12-4 and J usage is TRBJ1-2; 7 bases fit TRBD1. The trim removed 10 bases at V and 6 bases at J, leaving 8 bases unmatched. The CDR3 spans 12 residues. DNA of the CDR3: TGTGCCACCAACGACAGGGATAATGGCTACACCTTC. It encodes CATNDRDNGYTF.

The chain recombines TRBV15 with TRBJ1-2; D gene uncertain. The CDR3 covers 12 residues. CDR1 and CDR2 from the germline V gene are LNHNV and YYDKDF (reference sequence). V gave up 4 bases and J gave up 5 bases, with 8 bases separating them. The chain's CDR3 is CATSNPGYGYTF. As DNA, the CDR3 is TGTGCCACCAGCAACCCCGGGTATGGCTACACCTTC. The full variable domain, its missing parts supplied by reference TRBV15 and TRBJ1-2, is DAMVIQNPRYQVTQFGKPVTLSCSQTLNHNVMYWYQQKSSQAPKLLFHYYDKDFNNEADTPDNFQSRRPNTSFCFLDIRSPGLGDTAMYLCATSNPGYGYTFGSGTRLTVV.

The chain links TRBV28 to TRBJ2-7, with 7 bases aligning to TRBD2. V was clipped by 5 bases and J by 3 bases; unmatched bases: 4. Germline V lookup: CDR1 MDHEN, CDR2 SYDVKM. The CDR3 spans 13 residues. The CDR3 loop reads CASSMASGYEQYF. The CDR3 coding sequence is TGTGCCAGCAGTATGGCTAGCGGCTACGAGCAGTACTTC.

V gene TRBV15 combines with J gene TRBJ1-4; 7 bases fit TRBD1. This CDR3 has 15 residues. V was clipped by 3 bases and J by 4 bases; unmatched bases: 5. Germline V lookup: CDR1 LNHNV, CDR2 YYDKDF (reference sequence). CDR3 in DNA: TGTGCCACCAGCAGCAGGACAGGTTATAATGAAAAACTGTTTTTT. Translated, it gives CATSSRTGYNEKLFF. The whole variable domain, remainder taken from reference TRBV15 and TRBJ1-4, is DAMVIQNPRYQVTQFGKPVTLSCSQTLNHNVMYWYQQKSSQAPKLLFHYYDKDFNNEADTPDNFQSRRPNTSFCFLDIRSPGLGDTAMYLCATSSRTGYNEKLFFGSGTQLSVL.

This clone was counted once. The chain links TRBV18 to TRBJ2-1; D may be TRBD1 (5 bases). Germline CDR1 KGHSH, CDR2 LQKENI. The V end lost 6 bases, the J end lost 3 bases, and 15 bases lay between the germline ends. The CDR3 has 15 residues. The CDR3 here is CASSTRASDYNEQFF. DNA of the CDR3: TGTGCCAGCTCTACCAGGGCATCTGACTACAATGAGCAGTTCTTC.

The genes are TRBV7-6 and TRBJ2-2; D perhaps matches TRBD2 (5 bases). The CDR3 has 15 residues. The germline V and J ends were trimmed by 1 base and 3 bases, with 9 bases remaining between them. From germline, CDR1 is SGHVS and CDR2 FNYEAQ. The CDR3 protein is CASSLDAGYTGELFF. In DNA form, the CDR3 reads TGTGCCAGCAGCTTAGATGCGGGTTACACCGGGGAGCTGTTTTTT. The entire variable domain, with the rest obtained from reference TRBV7-6 and TRBJ2-2, is as follows: GAGVSQSPRYKVTKRGQDVALRCDPISGHVSLYWYRQALGQGPEFLTYFNYEAQQDKSGLPNDRFSAERPEGSISTLTIQRTEQRDSAMYRCASSLDAGYTGELFFGEGSRLTVL.

The V call is TRBV14, the J call TRBJ2-7; 7 bases agree with TRBD2. Looked up from germline, CDR1 is SGHDN and CDR2 is FVKESK. The CDR3 runs to 14 residues. With V trimmed by 3 bases and J by 4 bases, 6 bases remained unmatched. CDR3 in DNA: TGTGCCAGCAGCCAGGCAGGGAGGGTTTACGAGCAGTACTTC. As protein: CASSQAGRVYEQYF.

A single count supports this clone. This chain joins TRBV10-3 and TRBJ2-3; D not resolved. Deletions cut 2 bases from V and 0 bases from J, with 9 bases between. The CDR3 is 15 amino acids. Germline V gene data show CDR1 as ENHRY and CDR2 as SYGVKD. The CDR3 sequence: CAISEPTSSTDTQYF. The CDR3 bases are TGTGCCATCAGTGAGCCCACATCTAGCACAGATACGCAGTATTTT.

The rearrangement uses TRBV7-6 and TRBJ1-3, with 9 nucleotides matching TRBD1. Trimming cost V 5 bases and J 0 bases; bases outside gene matches: 5. The CDR3 is 16 amino acids. Germline V lookup: CDR1 SGHVS, CDR2 FNYEAQ. The CDR3 loop is CASSPRQGGSGNTIYF. For the CDR3, the DNA is TGTGCCAGCAGCCCCCGACAGGGGGGCTCTGGAAACACCATATATTTT.

The chain joins TRBV6-2 or TRBV6-3 to TRBJ1-1, with 7 bases matching TRBD1. The germline V gene has CDR1 MNHEY and CDR2 SVGEGT. CDR3 length equals 13 residues. The V and J ends lost 7 bases and 1 base, in that order; junction bases with no gene match: 3. The CDR3 protein is CASNPGGNTEAFF. The CDR3 DNA reads as TGTGCCAGCAACCCAGGGGGGAACACTGAAGCTTTCTTT.

This sequence joins TRBV28 and TRBJ1-2; no clear D gene. Germline V gene sequence: CDR1 MDHEN, CDR2 SYDVKM. This CDR3 is built from 13 residues. Trimming cost V 2 bases and J 3 bases, with 7 bases left between them. The CDR3 DNA is TGTGCCAGCAGTTTACGGGGAGACTATGGCTACACCTTC. The encoded protein is CASSLRGDYGYTF.

The chain recombines TRBV4-3 with TRBJ1-3, with D hard to call. The CDR3 is made up of 12 amino acids. V was pared by 4 bases and J by 9 bases, with 10 bases between. In germline, CDR1 is LGHNA, CDR2 YSLEER. The CDR3 is CASSPSVGTIYF. The CDR3, as DNA: TGCGCCAGCAGCCCCAGCGTAGGCACCATATATTTT.

The chain couples TRBV9 to TRBJ2-4; D possibly corresponds to TRBD2 (6 bases). Between the trimmed V and J ends, which lost 1 base and 0 bases, there was a span of 17 bases. Per the germline V gene, CDR1 is SGDLS and CDR2 is YYNGEE. The length of the CDR3 is 18 residues. CDR3 DNA sequence: TGTGCCAGCAGCGTATCGCTGGGAGGAGATATAGCCAAAAACATTCAGTACTTC. Protein sequence: CASSVSLGGDIAKNIQYF.

Here the CDR3 reads CASLRDSNYNEQFF. The CDR3 DNA sequence: TGTGCCAGCCTCCGGGACTCCAACTACAATGAGCAGTTCTTC. This rearrangement joins TRBV2 to TRBJ2-1; TRBD2 is a possible D gene (6 bases). Trimming took off 8 bases at V and 3 bases at J, with 14 bases between the two ends. Per the germline V gene, CDR1 is SNHLY and CDR2 is FYNNEI. The CDR3 is 14 residues long.

CDR3 loop: CASSQDKKKIGSKDIMETQYF. The CDR3 region has the DNA TGTGCCAGCAGCCAAGATAAGAAAAAAATAGGCAGCAAAGACATTATGGAGACCCAGTACTTC. The rearrangement joins TRBV3-1 (or the pseudogene TRBV3-2) to TRBJ2-5; D is unresolved. Trimming took 0 bases from V and 5 from J, leaving 31 bases between them. The CDR3 extends over 21 amino acids. CDR1 is LGHDT and CDR2 is YNNKEL in the germline V gene (reference sequence).

The CDR3 is CASSYGTAQETQYF. The CDR3 DNA follows: TGTGCCAGCAGTTACGGGACAGCACAAGAGACCCAGTACTTC. The rearrangement uses TRBV6-5 and TRBJ2-5; 7 bases map to TRBD1. The CDR3 consists of 14 residues. Germline CDR1 and CDR2: MNHEY and SVGAGI. V lost 2 bases to trimming and J lost 2 bases; unmatched junction nucleotides: 2.

The chain employs TRBV2 and TRBJ2-7, with D uncertain. The CDR3 extends over 13 amino acids. CDR1 and CDR2 from the germline V gene are SNHLY and FYNNEI. The V and J ends lost 6 bases and 0 bases respectively, with 9 bases between them. CDR3 bases: TGTGCCAGCAGCCCGACTTTCTCCTACGAGCAGTACTTC. This translates into CASSPTFSYEQYF.

The chain carries TRBV19 and TRBJ2-1, with a possible D match to TRBD2 (6 bases). CDR1 is LNHDA, CDR2 SQIVND, per germline (reference sequence). This CDR3 is 15 amino acids long. V was pared by 3 bases and J by 8 bases, with 17 bases between. CDR3 DNA sequence: TGTGCCAGTAGTATTATGGGAGGCCCTGGGGATGAGCAGTTCTTC. Encoded protein: CASSIMGGPGDEQFF.

This clone was observed a single time. V and J are TRBV3-1 (or the pseudogene TRBV3-2) and TRBJ2-3; 7 positions match TRBD2. CDR1 and CDR2 (germline): LGHDT, YNNKEL (reference sequence). The V gene end was trimmed by 1 base and the J gene end by 6 bases; junction bases not matched to a gene: 7. This CDR3 comprises 15 residues. CDR3 sequence (DNA): TGTGCCAGCAGCCAAGCCCCGTATAGCGGGGATACGCAGTATTTT. The encoded protein is CASSQAPYSGDTQYF.

The genes are TRBV5-1 and TRBJ2-7, with 9 bases identical to TRBD1. This CDR3 region has 14 residues. CDR1 and CDR2 from the germline V gene are SGHRS and YFSETQ. V shed 0 bases and J 3 bases; nucleotides not matched to a gene: 1. The chain's CDR3 is CASSLEDRGYEQYF. The CDR3 DNA reads TGCGCCAGCAGCTTGGAGGACAGGGGCTACGAGCAGTACTTC.

V usage is TRBV9 and J usage is TRBJ2-3, with D possibly being TRBD2 (6 bases). CDR1 and CDR2 from the germline V gene are SGDLS and YYNGEE. V was trimmed by 3 bases and J by 8 bases, leaving 16 bases between them. The CDR3 spans 14 residues. DNA for the CDR3: TGTGCCAGCAGCGCGGGAGAATTGGGACGTACGCAGTATTTT. It translates to CASSAGELGRTQYF.